The 2 T cell receptor beta chains below come from one sample, sequenced in a study of cytomegalovirus exposure and HLA in healthy donors (dated by TCRdb to the late 2010s). Libraries were constructed by the immunoSEQ multiplex PCR assay. For the multiplex PCR, a mixture combining 60 forward primers for TCR Vbeta segments and 13 reverse primers for TCR Jbeta segments was used. Drawn from immuneACCESS, this table holds only the in-frame rearrangements with V and J called that TCRdb kept. Clones are partly lost; checked studies trace under half to an unresolved V gene and leave the rest unexplained. Within this sample are some 150,000 clones, with 65% to 85% of them counted one time only. Around 3.2% of the sample is held by the ten biggest clonotypes. Sequencing input: PBMCs. Source of these receptors: a male donor in good health and CMV-seronegative.

In its sample, this clone was seen a few times. This sequence joins TRBV6-1 and TRBJ1-2; D not certain. The CDR3 runs to 14 residues. Germline V gives CDR1 MNHNS, CDR2 SASEGT. V was clipped by 5 bases and J by 6 bases, with 16 bases between them. CDR3 loop: CASSSTTGFDGYTF. In nucleotides, the CDR3 is TGTGCCAGCAGTAGCACGACGGGGTTCGATGGCTACACCTTC.

This clone was detected only a few times. The chain has TRBV7-7 and TRBJ2-5, with a tentative D call TRBD2 (6 bases). The germline V and J ends were trimmed by 4 bases and 4 bases, with 13 bases remaining between them. The germline V gene encodes CDR1 SSHAT and CDR2 FNYEAQ (reference sequence). The CDR3 is made up of 14 amino acids. The CDR3 DNA reads as TGTGCCAGCAGCTCTGGAGGGCCCAGAGAGACCCAGTACTTC. Protein product: CASSSGGPRETQYF. Combining the CDR3 with reference TRBV7-7 and TRBJ2-5 gives the whole variable domain GAGVSQSPRYKVTKRGQDVTLRCDPISSHATLYWYQQALGQGPEFLTYFNYEAQPDKSGLPSDRFSAERPEGSISTLTIQRTEQRDSAMYRCASSSGGPRETQYFGPGTRLLVL.